This T cell receptor beta chain was retrieved from a study of cytomegalovirus exposure and HLA in healthy donors. CDR1 is MDHEN, CDR2 SYDVKM, per germline. The CDR3 runs 18 residues. V lost 1 base and J lost 0, with 13 bases in between. Overall study results and limits: Presence/absence analyses rested on an assumption that sequencing depth was roughly uniform across donors. There were 150 to 200 TCR beta chains listed as cytomegalovirus-associated.

The study ran its PCR with 60 Vbeta and 13 Jbeta primers. Here immunoSEQ multiplex PCR was the method, and the copy in TCRdb shows in-frame clones only, minus some. The sample carries under 150,000 clones, roughly 80% recorded once. Details on this clone: Its target is unknown.

V is TRBV28 and J is TRBJ1-6; possible D gene TRBD1, 6 bases. Sequenced sample: PBMCs. This TCR came from a woman aged 40 to 50 in good health and CMV-seronegative. In nucleotides, the CDR3 is TGTGCCAGCAGTTTATCCCTCGACAGGAGCTCCTATAATTCACCCCTCCACTTT. It translates to CASSLSLDRSSYNSPLHF.